These 31 T cell receptor beta chains came from one sample sequenced in a study of identical twins. In TCRdb, the 5' RACE reads were re-called with MiXCR into one record per CDR3 protein. The table has around 340,000 distinct CDR3 sequences, 10% to 15% seen once. In addition, the sample was reused for a study of yellow fever vaccine responses in identical twins.

The sequenced material came from CD8+ T cells sorted from blood. The receptors were gathered from a young woman in good health.

This clonotype was seen only a few times. The V and J genes are TRBV4-1 and TRBJ2-7; TRBD2 agrees at 14 bases. Germline assignment: CDR1 MGHRA and CDR2 YSYEKL. V was clipped by 4 bases and J by 2 bases; unmatched bases: 7. CDR3 length: 17 residues. The CDR3 DNA reads TGCGCCAGCAGCCTAGGACTAGCGGGAGGCACGACCTACGAGCAGTACTTC. It codes for CASSLGLAGGTTYEQYF.

J is TRBJ2-7 and V is TRBV7-9; 7 positions agree with TRBD2. The germline CDR1 and CDR2 sequences are SEHNR and FQNEAQ (reference sequence). CDR3 length: 14 residues. J lost 4 bases, V lost 5 bases, and 8 bases had no gene match. CDR3 amino acids: CASSTGTTQYEQYF. The CDR3 DNA reads as TGTGCCAGCAGCACCGGGACTACCCAATACGAGCAGTACTTC.

The chain combines TRBV2 with TRBJ2-7, with D unresolved. The CDR3 consists of 13 residues. V lost 8 bases and J 4 bases, leaving 15 bases between the germline ends. The germline gives CDR1 SNHLY, CDR2 FYNNEI. The CDR3 DNA follows: TGTGCCAGCCGCGTCGGGTTTATTTACGAGCAGTACTTC. Translating gives CASRVGFIYEQYF.

This clonotype was detected ten times or more. The rearrangement uses TRBV7-6 and TRBJ2-7; TRBD2 might be the D (6 bases). The germline V gene has CDR1 SGHVS and CDR2 FNYEAQ. The V and J ends lost 5 bases and 1 base respectively, with 12 bases between them. The CDR3 spans 14 residues. The CDR3 here is CASSAGSYSYEQYV. In DNA form, the CDR3 reads TGTGCCAGCAGCGCCGGGAGCTATTCCTACGAGCAGTACGTC.

The chain has TRBV7-8 and TRBJ2-3; 10 bases agree with TRBD2. Germline-derived CDR1 and CDR2 are SGHVS and FQNEAQ. The CDR3 length is 16 residues. V trimming: 0 bases; J trimming: 11 bases; junction bases outside the gene matches: 11. The CDR3 region is CASSLALAGDPRGQYF. CDR3 DNA: TGTGCCAGCAGCTTAGCGCTAGCGGGGGACCCAAGAGGGCAGTATTTT.

This clonotype was seen a few times. The chain recombines TRBV7-9 with TRBJ2-3, with 10 bases that match TRBD2. The J segment lost 4 bases and the V segment lost 3 bases, leaving 10 bases of the junction unmatched. Germline CDR1 reads SEHNR; CDR2 reads FQNEAQ (reference sequence). The CDR3 runs to 17 residues. CDR3 residues: CASSLSSGGFGADTQYF. CDR3 nucleotide sequence: TGTGCCAGCAGCTTGAGTAGCGGGGGGTTCGGGGCAGATACGCAGTATTTT.

The chain employs TRBV15 and TRBJ2-3; 7 bases match TRBD1. Germline trimming cut 1 base from V and 5 bases from J; bases unmatched to any gene: 6. Looked up from germline, CDR1 is LNHNV and CDR2 is YYDKDF (reference sequence). The CDR3 runs 15 residues. For the CDR3, the DNA is TGTGCCACCAGCAGAGTAAGAGGGGGCGGAGATACGCAGTATTTT. Amino acid sequence: CATSRVRGGGDTQYF.

This clonotype was observed a few times. The rearrangement uses TRBV7-9 and TRBJ2-3; TRBD2 matches 11 bases. V shed 5 bases and J 3 bases; nucleotides not matched to a gene: 4. This CDR3 contains 15 residues. Germline V CDR1 and CDR2: SEHNR, FQNEAQ (reference sequence). CDR3 bases: TGTGCCAGCAGCCTGACTAGCGGGGCTACAGATACGCAGTATTTT. Translating it yields CASSLTSGATDTQYF.

The CDR3 nucleotides are TGTGCCAGCAGCGTGGGGGATAGCACAGATACGCAGTATTTT. Encoded protein: CASSVGDSTDTQYF. The chain recombines TRBV5-6 with TRBJ2-3; D tentatively reads TRBD1 or TRBD2 (5 bases each). The CDR3 is made up of 14 amino acids. The V and J ends lost 4 bases and 0 bases respectively, with 9 bases between them. Germline V gene sequence: CDR1 SGHDT, CDR2 YYEEEE.

The CDR3 loop reads CASSIYPRHKNEQYF. The CDR3 DNA reads as TGTGCCAGCAGTATCTATCCCCGGCACAAAAACGAGCAGTACTTC. The rearrangement joins TRBV27 to TRBJ2-7; D unresolved. V was pared by 5 bases and J by 5 bases, with 19 bases between. The CDR3 loop spans 15 amino acids. Per germline, CDR1 MNHEY and CDR2 SMNVEV (reference sequence).

The chain carries TRBV5-5 and TRBJ2-7; TRBD2 matches at 14 bases. V lost 2 bases and J lost 2; bases outside the gene matches: 3. Germline CDR1 and CDR2: SGHKS and YYEKEE (reference sequence). The CDR3 totals 16 residues. This CDR3 is CASSLGTSGGTYEQYV. CDR3 nucleotides: TGTGCCAGCAGCTTAGGGACTAGCGGGGGCACCTACGAGCAGTACGTC.

The CDR3 loop is CASSQERLASTDTQYF. CDR3 DNA sequence: TGCGCCAGCAGCCAAGAGAGGTTGGCAAGCACAGATACGCAGTATTTT. The chain combines TRBV4-1 with TRBJ2-3; D is unclear. Trimming removed 0 bases from V and 0 bases from J, with 10 bases in between. Germline values: CDR1 MGHRA, CDR2 YSYEKL. The CDR3 is made up of 16 amino acids.

This clonotype came up a few times. The gene calls are TRBV2 and TRBJ1-2; D unresolved. V was clipped by 1 base and J by 8 bases, with 11 bases between them. The germline V gene has CDR1 SNHLY and CDR2 FYNNEI. CDR3 length: 13 residues. The CDR3 nucleotides are TGTGCCAGCAGTGAAGACACGGACTGGGGCTACACCTTC. Protein sequence: CASSEDTDWGYTF.

In this sample, this clonotype turned up a few times. The chain has TRBV27 and TRBJ1-2; 7 bases are a match to TRBD1. The germline gives CDR1 MNHEY, CDR2 SMNVEV (reference sequence). This CDR3 has 14 amino acids. After removal of 2 bases from V and 6 bases from J, the junction contained 6 bases not matched to a gene. The CDR3 DNA follows: TGTGCCAGCAGTTTAAATAGGGGGCACAATGGCTACACCTTC. This codes for CASSLNRGHNGYTF.

The V call is TRBV25-1, the J call TRBJ2-7; 9 bases line up with TRBD2. The CDR3 runs to 14 residues. V shed 4 bases, J shed 4 bases, and the junction held 5 bases outside the gene matches. CDR1 MGHDK and CDR2 SYGVNS come from the germline V gene. The CDR3 loop is CASSVAGEWYEQYF. The CDR3 DNA follows: TGTGCCAGCAGTGTAGCGGGAGAATGGTACGAGCAGTACTTC.

This clonotype appeared many times. The V and J genes are TRBV7-9 and TRBJ2-3; D possibly corresponds to TRBD2 (6 bases). CDR3 length equals 12 residues. Per germline, CDR1 SEHNR and CDR2 FQNEAQ (reference sequence). The V end was cut by 11 bases, the J end by 2 bases, with 11 bases between. The CDR3 DNA follows: TGTGCCGCCGGCGGGGCCACAGATACGCAGTATTTT. Translated: CAAGGATDTQYF. The entire variable domain, with the rest obtained from reference TRBV7-9 and TRBJ2-3, is as follows: DTGVSQNPRHKITKRGQNVTFRCDPISEHNRLYWYRQTLGQGPEFLTYFQNEAQLEKSRLLSDRFSAERPKGSFSTLEIQRTEQGDSAMYLCAAGGATDTQYFGPGTRLTVL.

This chain joins TRBV30 and TRBJ2-7; 7 bases agree with TRBD2. There are 14 residues in the CDR3. The germline V gene has CDR1 GTSNPN and CDR2 SVGIG (reference sequence). The J segment lost 3 bases and the V segment lost 8 bases, leaving 13 bases of the junction unmatched. Here the CDR3 DNA reads TGTGCCATGGGCCCGGGGCTAGCGGACTACGAGCAGTACGTC. Its protein is CAMGPGLADYEQYV.

In this sample, this clonotype turned up a few times. V usage is TRBV5-6 and J usage is TRBJ2-7; 9 bases map to TRBD1. The V gene's germline CDR1 is SGHDT and CDR2 YYEEEE. This CDR3 has 16 amino acids. V shed 5 bases, J shed 4 bases, and the junction held 13 bases outside the gene matches. The CDR3 DNA is TGTGCCAGCAGTGTAACAGGGACAGGGACCCTTTACGAGCAGTACGTC. Translating gives CASSVTGTGTLYEQYV.

This clonotype was detected a few times. The rearrangement uses TRBV12-3 or TRBV12-4 and TRBJ2-1; TRBD1 agrees at 10 bases. The CDR3 has 14 residues. V lost 3 bases to trimming and J lost 8 bases; unmatched junction nucleotides: 4. As DNA, the CDR3 is TGTGCCAGCAGTTTTGGGACAGGGGTGTATGAGCAGTTCTTC. Translation: CASSFGTGVYEQFF.

This clonotype was observed a few times. The rearrangement uses TRBV4-2 and TRBJ2-5; 14 nucleotides align to TRBD2. CDR1 is LGHNA and CDR2 is YNFKEQ in the germline V gene. Trimming at V came to 4 bases and at J to 5 bases, leaving 12 bases not matched to a gene. This CDR3 is built from 18 residues. The CDR3 protein is CASSLQLGTSGSGETQYF. CDR3 DNA sequence: TGTGCCAGCAGCCTACAGCTGGGGACTAGCGGGAGTGGGGAGACCCAGTACTTC.

The chain uses TRBV4-1 and TRBJ2-7; 10 bases line up with TRBD2. J lost 7 bases, V lost 1 base, and 7 bases had no gene match. Per germline, CDR1 MGHRA and CDR2 YSYEKL. The CDR3 runs to 15 residues. The CDR3 reads CASSQGASGGGEQYV. Written as DNA, the CDR3 is TGCGCCAGCAGCCAAGGGGCTAGCGGGGGTGGTGAGCAGTACGTC.

This clonotype came up once. This rearrangement joins TRBV5-4 to TRBJ2-2, with TRBD1 identical over 12 bases. This CDR3 region has 17 residues. The germline V gene has CDR1 SGHNT and CDR2 YYREEE (reference sequence). V was pared by 4 bases and J by 2 bases, with 6 bases of the junction left unmatched. CDR3 in amino acids: CASSPGTGGINTGELFF. The CDR3 nucleotides are TGTGCCAGCAGCCCAGGGACAGGGGGCATCAACACCGGGGAGCTGTTTTTT.

J is TRBJ2-1 and V is TRBV4-1; D gene unclear. The CDR3 is 17 residues long. Trimming cost V 1 base and J 5 bases, with 18 bases left between them. Germline V gene sequence: CDR1 MGHRA, CDR2 YSYEKL. The CDR3 region has the DNA TGCGCCAGCAGCCAAGTCGAAAGGAGATTTGGTCACAATGAGCAGTTCTTC. Translated: CASSQVERRFGHNEQFF.

Many counts were recorded for this clonotype. The CDR3 DNA is TGCAGTGCTTTAGGCTCGAGAGGGAACTATGGCTACACCTTC. Residues: CSALGSRGNYGYTF. The rearrangement joins TRBV20-1 to TRBJ1-2; D gene uncertain. The CDR3 covers 14 residues. Trimming pared 5 bases from V and 2 bases from J, leaving 15 bases between. The germline gives CDR1 DFQATT, CDR2 SNEGSKA (reference sequence).

This chain connects TRBV7-9 to TRBJ2-7; no definite D call. V was shortened by 2 bases and J by 7 bases, with 18 bases between the two germline ends. The CDR3 loop spans 15 amino acids. Germline CDR1 and CDR2: SEHNR and FQNEAQ (reference sequence). CDR3 residues: CASSLTHATWGEQYV. In nucleotides, the CDR3 is TGTGCCAGCAGCTTAACCCATGCGACCTGGGGTGAGCAGTACGTC.

This clonotype was seen only a few times. V is TRBV12-3 or TRBV12-4 and J is TRBJ2-1, with 7 bases fitting TRBD2. Trimming took 6 bases from V and 3 from J; bases not matched to a gene: 5. The CDR3 is 14 amino acids. The chain's CDR3 is CASRWGGDYNEQFF. CDR3 DNA: TGTGCCAGCAGATGGGGGGGAGACTACAATGAGCAGTTCTTC.

This clonotype was recorded at least ten times. The chain carries TRBV10-3 and TRBJ2-7, with D unresolved. The CDR3 runs 12 residues. Deletions cut 3 bases from V and 2 bases from J, with 5 bases between. Germline CDR1 and CDR2: ENHRY and SYGVKD. CDR3 in DNA: TGTGCCATCAGTGACTCTCCCTACGAGCAGTACTTC. Its translation: CAISDSPYEQYF.

The genes are TRBV11-2 and TRBJ2-1; either TRBD1 or TRBD2 may fit D (5 bases each). Germline V gives CDR1 SGHAT, CDR2 FQNNGV. V lost 5 bases and J lost 12, with 17 bases in between. The CDR3 runs to 13 residues. Here the CDR3 DNA reads TGTGCCAGCAGCCGGGGCGGGCTCCCGGGGCAGTTCTTC. As protein: CASSRGGLPGQFF.

This clonotype was observed many times. This rearrangement joins TRBV6-4 to TRBJ2-3, with 9 bases matching TRBD2. Germline values: CDR1 MRHNA, CDR2 SNTAGT. This CDR3 has 16 amino acids. V gave up 0 bases and J gave up 0 bases; unmatched junction bases: 1. The CDR3, as DNA: TGTGCCAGCAGTGACTCGACTAGCGGAAGCACAGATACGCAGTATTTT. Translating gives CASSDSTSGSTDTQYF.

The chain uses TRBV6-5 and TRBJ2-7; D uncertain. The germline V and J ends were trimmed by 2 bases and 3 bases, with 11 bases remaining between them. CDR1 MNHEY and CDR2 SVGAGI come from the germline V gene. The CDR3 loop spans 14 amino acids. The CDR3 loop reads CASSYGPTYYEQYV. CDR3 DNA sequence: TGTGCCAGCAGTTACGGGCCAACGTACTACGAGCAGTACGTC.

The chain recombines TRBV11-2 with TRBJ1-1; D unclear. This CDR3 spans 16 amino acids. Germline CDR1 and CDR2: SGHAT and FQNNGV. The ends were cut back, 5 bases at V and 2 bases at J, with 18 bases in the middle. In nucleotides, the CDR3 is TGTGCCAGCAGCCGAAGTTTTGGTGCAGTAAACACTGAAGCTTTCTTT. Amino acids: CASSRSFGAVNTEAFF. Filled out from reference TRBV11-2 and TRBJ1-1, the complete variable domain reads EAGVAQSPRYKIIEKRQSVAFWCNPISGHATLYWYQQILGQGPKLLIQFQNNGVVDDSQLPKDRFSAERLKGVDSTLKIQPAKLEDSAVYLCASSRSFGAVNTEAFFGQGTRLTVV.